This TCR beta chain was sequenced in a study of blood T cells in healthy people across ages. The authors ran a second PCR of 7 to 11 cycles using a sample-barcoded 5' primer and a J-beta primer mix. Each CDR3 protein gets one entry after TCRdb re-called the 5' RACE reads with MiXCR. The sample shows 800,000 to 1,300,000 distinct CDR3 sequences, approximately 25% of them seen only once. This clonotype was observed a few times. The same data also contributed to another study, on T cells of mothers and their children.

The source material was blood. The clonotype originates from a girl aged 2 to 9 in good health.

CDR3 sequence (DNA): TGTGCCATCAGTGAGTCTGAAGGGGAGAGCGTCCTGACTTTC. Encoded protein: CAISESEGESVLTF. V gene TRBV10-3 combines with J gene TRBJ2-6, with D possibly being TRBD1 or TRBD2 (5 bases each). Germline lookup yields CDR1 ENHRY and CDR2 SYGVKD. This CDR3 has 14 residues. Trimming removed 0 bases at V and 12 bases at J, with 12 bases between.